Listed here is a single T cell receptor (beta chain). This sample is drawn from a study of cytomegalovirus exposure and HLA in healthy donors. The overall study: Unique TCRs from HLA-typed donors, 70 million to 100 million of them, were held in an early data release.

It was with 60 Vbeta and 13 Jbeta primers that the PCR ran. The protocol was immunoSEQ multiplex PCR, while the TCRdb copy is restricted to in-frame clones and leaves out a portion. In the table there are over 80,000 clones, around 85% of which are singletons. The CDR3 is 17 amino acids. Germline CDR1 and CDR2: ENHRY and SYGVKD. V lost 2 bases, J lost 2 bases, and 5 bases stayed unmatched. Sequencing was done on a sample of PBMCs. This TCR was sampled from a man aged 35-49 years in good health and CMV-seropositive. The rearrangement links TRBV10-3 to TRBJ2-3, with 12 nucleotides matching TRBD2. The CDR3 here is CAISERTSGTYTDTQYF. The CDR3 nucleotides read TGTGCCATCAGTGAGAGGACTAGCGGGACCTACACAGATACGCAGTATTTT.